This TCR beta chain was captured by sequencing in a study of human T cells and chemical hapten exposure. RNA extraction used unfractionated whole blood as the source of total RNA. V was pared by 7 bases and J by 0 bases, with 22 bases between. Germline V lookup: CDR1 SGHVS, CDR2 FQNEAQ. CDR3 length: 18 amino acids. One entry per CDR3 protein results from TCRdb running MiXCR on the 5' RACE reads. The data show about 140,000 distinct CDR3 sequences, roughly 4.1% seen once. This clonotype is a singleton in its sample. This sequence was found in a female donor in good health. This sequence joins TRBV7-8 and TRBJ1-5; D is unclear. In DNA, the CDR3 is TGTGCCAGCAACTCAGAGGAGCAGCCCTGTTATAGCAATCAGCCCCAGCATTTT. Amino acid sequence: CASNSEEQPCYSNQPQHF.